This T cell receptor beta chain was obtained from a study of CD8 T cells in ankylosing spondylitis. At least ten counts were recorded for this clonotype. The antigen is undetermined. It was by quantitative 5'-RACE with molecular barcodes that TCR beta libraries were made. TCRdb passed the 5' RACE reads through MiXCR, listing each CDR3 protein once. Here the sample spans fewer than 250,000 distinct CDR3 sequences, roughly 10% being singletons. The CDR3 length is 14 residues. The ends lost 4 bases at V and 0 bases at J; junction bases unmatched: 3. Study-wide results and limits: One TCR beta motif, made up of eight highly homologous variants, appeared characteristic of ankylosing spondylitis blood. Some of these motif variants have turned up before, in reports on reactive arthritis synovial fluid and blood.

This chain uses TRBV12-3 or TRBV12-4 with TRBJ2-7; 7 nucleotides agree with TRBD1. The specimen sequenced was blood, either unsorted or a sorted T cell fraction (not recorded which). The receptor was isolated from a male donor with ankylosing spondylitis or in good health (not recorded which). CDR3 region: CASSSGQSSYEQYF. CDR3 nucleotides: TGTGCCAGCAGTTCGGGACAGTCCTCCTACGAGCAGTACTTC.